Below, 5 T cell receptor beta chains from the same sample are listed, as sequenced in a study of T-cell memory formation after mild COVID-19. TCRdb ran MiXCR on the 5' RACE reads and lists one entry per CDR3 protein. This sample has about 430,000 distinct CDR3 sequences, with about 20% found just once. The sequencing input was PBMCs or a T cell subset sorted from them (not recorded which). The receptors were sampled from a man aged 18-30 years who had mild COVID-19 (a few samples of this study predate the infection). Cell type and time point are not known.

This clonotype came up a few times. The rearrangement links TRBV20-1 to TRBJ2-5; TRBD2 matches 10 bases. The CDR3 has 15 residues. Germline CDR1 reads DFQATT; CDR2 reads SNEGSKA (reference sequence). V shed 4 bases and J 0 bases; nucleotides not matched to a gene: 5. The CDR3 protein is CSATPSGGYQETQYF. The CDR3 bases are TGCAGTGCTACCCCTAGCGGGGGTTACCAAGAGACCCAGTACTTC.

The chain joins TRBV4-1 to TRBJ2-7; 9 nucleotides agree with TRBD1. The CDR3 is made up of 16 amino acids. V dropped 5 bases and J dropped 3; count of bases not matched to a gene: 11. The germline V gene encodes CDR1 MGHRA and CDR2 YSYEKL. The CDR3 nucleotides are TGCGCCAGCAGCAATGCCCAGGGACAGGGTAACTACGAGCAGTACTTC. This gives the protein CASSNAQGQGNYEQYF.

The table lists this clonotype with a few counts. The rearrangement joins TRBV7-2 to TRBJ2-3; 13 nucleotides line up with TRBD2. This CDR3 contains 15 residues. V was clipped by 5 bases and J by 5 bases; unmatched bases: 4. Germline CDR1 SGHTA, CDR2 FQGNSA. CDR3 loop: CASSTSGGALDTQYF. CDR3 coding DNA: TGTGCCAGCAGCACTAGCGGGGGGGCATTAGATACGCAGTATTTT.

This clonotype showed up many times. CDR3: CASSLGTGGEQYV. Written as DNA, the CDR3 is TGTGCCAGCAGCTTAGGAACAGGGGGCGAGCAGTACGTC. The chain uses TRBV7-2 and TRBJ2-7, with 8 positions matching TRBD1. V shed 1 base and J 6 bases; nucleotides not matched to a gene: 2. CDR1 and CDR2 from the germline V gene are SGHTA and FQGNSA. There are 13 residues in the CDR3.

This clonotype was recorded a few times. The V gene is TRBV5-1, the J gene TRBJ2-6; D may match TRBD1 or TRBD2 (5 bases each). Germline V gene lookup returns CDR1 SGHRS and CDR2 YFSETQ. The ends were cut back, 5 bases at V and 4 bases at J, with 13 bases in the middle. The CDR3 sequence is 15 residues long. Written as DNA, the CDR3 is TGCGCCAGCAGTACCTCCGGGGACGGGGCCAACGTCCTGACTTTC. Translated: CASSTSGDGANVLTF.